A selection of T cell receptor beta chains follows, all from one sample in a study of PD-L1 blockade in urothelial cancer. Some clones are missing from TCRdb's copy, which holds only in-frame ones; the method was immunoSEQ multiplex PCR. The table includes 70,000 or so clones, around nine tenths detected once. This specimen was PBMCs, taken around atezolizumab (anti-PD-L1) treatment. The receptors stem from a man in his 60s with urothelial cancer. The CDR3 runs from the conserved cysteine through the conserved F or W. D genes are given only for firm matches. Clone size appears in some rows only: once, few, many, or a class for an expanded clone.

TRBJ1-4 | TRBD1 | TRBV7-9 | . | TGTGTCGCGGCGGGACAGGGGAATGAAAAACTGTTTTTT | CVAAGQGNEKLFF
TRBJ1-4 | TRBD1 | TRBV2 | . | TGTGCCAGCAGCGTAGGACAGGGGAAACCAACTAATGAAAAACTGTTTTTT | CASSVGQGKPTNEKLFF
TRBJ1-1 | TRBD1 | TRBV6-1 | . | TGTGCCAGCACTGACAGGGTACTGAACACTGAAGCTTTCTTT | CASTDRVLNTEAFF
TRBJ1-2 | . | TRBV18 | . | TGTGCCAGCTCCCTTGGAACAGGATATGGCTACACCTTC | CASSLGTGYGYTF
TRBJ1-4 | TRBD1 | TRBV9 | . | TGTGCCAGCAGCCTACGGACAGGGACAAGTGAAAAACTGTTTTTT | CASSLRTGTSEKLFF
TRBJ2-3 | TRBD1 | TRBV6-5 | . | TGTGCCAGCACTATTGGACAGGGGCGCACAGATACGCAGTATTTT | CASTIGQGRTDTQYF
TRBJ1-2 | . | TRBV6-5 | . | TGTGCCAGCAGCCCAGACAGGATTTTGGCCTATGGCTACACCTTC | CASSPDRILAYGYTF
TRBJ2-4 | . | TRBV27 | . | TGTGCCAGCAGTTTTCGACAGCCTGGGGACATTCAGTACTTC | CASSFRQPGDIQYF
TRBJ2-1 | TRBD2 | TRBV9 | . | TGTGCCAGCAGCGGGGCGGGAGGCTCCGAATCGAGTGAGCAGTTCTTC | CASSGAGGSESSEQFF
TRBJ1-5 | TRBD1 | TRBV28 | . | TGTGCCAGCAGTTTCCCCGGACAGGGCCAGCCCCAGCATTTT | CASSFPGQGQPQHF
TRBJ2-5 | TRBD1 | TRBV7-8 | . | TGTGCCAGCGCTCGGGGGACAGGGGGGCAAGAGACCCAGTACTTC | CASARGTGGQETQYF
TRBJ1-2 | . | TRBV7-9 | . | TGTGCCAGCAGCTTAGATAGGGGAACTAACTATGGCTACACCTTC | CASSLDRGTNYGYTF
TRBJ2-1 | TRBD2 | TRBV30 | once | TGTGCCTGGAGTGTAAGGACTAGCGGGGCGCACAATGAGCAGTTCTTC | CAWSVRTSGAHNEQFF
TRBJ2-1 | TRBD1 | TRBV5-1 | . | TGCGCCAGCAGCTTGGGACAGGGCTACAATGAGCAGTTCTTC | CASSLGQGYNEQFF
TRBJ2-5 | . | TRBV18 | . | TGTGCCAGCTCAGACAGCTACCAAGAGACCCAGTACTTC | CASSDSYQETQYF
TRBJ2-1 | . | TRBV27 | . | TGTGCCAGCAGCCGGGAGGGGGCCTATGAGCAGTTCTTC | CASSREGAYEQFF
TRBJ1-2 | . | TRBV5-6 | . | TGTGCCAGCAGCTTAGGAGGGCTCCGGAACTATGGCTACACCTTC | CASSLGGLRNYGYTF
TRBJ2-5 | TRBD2 | TRBV11-3 | . | TGTGCCAGCAGCTTAGATGGGACTAGCGATGAGACCCAGTACTTC | CASSLDGTSDETQYF
TRBJ2-6 | TRBD2 | TRBV29-1 | . | TGCAGCGTCAGGGAGGGCGCTGGGGCCAACGTCCTGACTTTC | CSVREGAGANVLTF
TRBJ1-1 | TRBD1 | TRBV29-1 | . | TGCAGCGTGAACAGGGGCCGGGGCACTGAAGCTTTCTTT | CSVNRGRGTEAFF
TRBJ1-2 | . | TRBV5-1 | many | TGCGCCAGCAGCTTGAATAGTAACTATGGCTACACCTTC | CASSLNSNYGYTF
TRBJ2-1 | TRBD1 | TRBV11-2 | . | TGTGCCAGCAGCTTGGGGGGCTTGGGACAGGGGGGGTTCAATGAGCAGTTCTTC | CASSLGGLGQGGFNEQFF
TRBJ2-4 | . | TRBV19 | . | TGTGCCAGTAGTATAGGGGACACCAAAAACATTCAGTACTTC | CASSIGDTKNIQYF
TRBJ2-7 | . | TRBV5-1 | once | TGCGCCAGCAGCTTGGGGGGTGGACAGACCTCCTACGAGCAGTACTTC | CASSLGGGQTSYEQYF
TRBJ1-1 | . | TRBV27 | . | TGTGCCAGCAGTTTAAGGGCAGGGGAGGGCACTGAAGCTTTCTTT | CASSLRAGEGTEAFF
TRBJ1-3 | . | TRBV10-3 | . | TGTGCCATCAAAGGTGGAGGGCTTGGTCTAAACACCATATATTTT | CAIKGGGLGLNTIYF
TRBJ1-2 | TRBD1 | TRBV5-1 | once | TGCGCCAGCAGCAGGGGACAGGGTAACTATGGCTACACCTTC | CASSRGQGNYGYTF
TRBJ2-1 | TRBD2 | TRBV19 | . | TGTGCCAGTAGTAGAGCGGGAGTTTCCTACAATGAGCAGTTCTTC | CASSRAGVSYNEQFF
TRBJ1-2 | TRBD1 | TRBV6-5 | . | TGTGCCAGCAGTTACGTTAGGACAGGGGGGGGCTATGGCTACACCTTC | CASSYVRTGGGYGYTF
TRBJ2-7 | TRBD2 | TRBV5-4 | . | TGTGCCAGCAGCGATACCGGGACTAGGAGCTCCTACGAGCAGTACTTC | CASSDTGTRSSYEQYF
TRBJ2-2 | . | TRBV29-1 | . | TGCAGCGTTGAGATGTCAGGGGCAAACACCGGGGAGCTGTTTTTT | CSVEMSGANTGELFF
TRBJ2-7 | TRBD1 | TRBV7-9 | . | TGTGCCAGCACCCGAGTCTTAACTCAAGGACAGGCCTACGAGCAGTACTTC | CASTRVLTQGQAYEQYF
TRBJ1-3 | . | TRBV20-1 | . | TGCAGTGCTAGCCAGGGAAACACCATATATTTT | CSASQGNTIYF
TRBJ1-3 | . | TRBV2 | . | TGTGCCAGCGGGCCCCTGGGTGGAAACACCATATATTTT | CASGPLGGNTIYF
TRBJ2-3 | . | TRBV11-1 | . | TGTGCCAGCAGCTGTAATGGGGCTAGCACAGATACGCAGTATTTT | CASSCNGASTDTQYF
TRBJ1-4 | . | TRBV5-4 | . | TGTGCCAGCAGCTTGCCCCACGGAGGGGCCGGGGAAAAACTGTTTTTT | CASSLPHGGAGEKLFF
TRBJ2-4 | TRBD2 | TRBV19 | . | TGTGCCAGCCGACTAGCGGGAGGGCCGAACATTCAGTACTTC | CASRLAGGPNIQYF
TRBJ1-3 | . | TRBV18 | . | TGTGCCAGCTCGCCGTACAGGGTTTCAGACACCATATATTTT | CASSPYRVSDTIYF
TRBJ2-5 | TRBD2 | TRBV4-3 | . | TGCGCCAGCAGCCAGGATTTAGCGGGAGGTGGGGGGGAGACCCAGTACTTC | CASSQDLAGGGGETQYF
TRBJ2-7 | TRBD1 | TRBV9 | . | TGTGCCAGCAGCCCTTGGGACAGGTCGAGCTCCTACGAGCAGTACTTC | CASSPWDRSSSYEQYF
TRBJ1-4 | . | TRBV9 | . | TGTGCCAGCAGCGTAGATTCTACTAATGAAAAACTGTTTTTT | CASSVDSTNEKLFF
TRBJ1-1 | . | TRBV6-1 | . | TGTGCCAGCAGTGAAGAACAGGGCCGTGAAGCTTTCTTT | CASSEEQGREAFF
TRBJ1-2 | TRBD1 | TRBV29-1 | . | TGCAGCGTACTACGACAGGGGAATCATGGCTACACCTTC | CSVLRQGNHGYTF
TRBJ1-5 | . | TRBV19 | . | TGTGCCAGTTCCTCTACCCCCCGCAGCGGTAATAGCAATCAGCCCCAGCATTTT | CASSSTPRSGNSNQPQHF
TRBJ2-2 | . | TRBV29-1 | . | TGCAGCGCTAGATCCACCGGGGAGCTGTTTTTT | CSARSTGELFF
TRBJ2-5 | . | TRBV9 | . | TGTGCCAGCAGCGCCTCTAGCCACCAAGAGACCCAGTACTTC | CASSASSHQETQYF
TRBJ1-1 | . | TRBV30 | . | TGTGCCAGCTCGGTCGGGACTGAAGCTTTCTTT | CASSVGTEAFF
TRBJ2-7 | TRBD1 | TRBV6-1 | . | TGTGCCAGCAGTGAAGCAGGACAGGGGAGCTCCTACGAGCAGTACTTC | CASSEAGQGSSYEQYF
TRBJ2-3 | . | TRBV11-2 | . | TGTGCCAGCAGCTTAGTAGGCCTAGCGACAGATACGCAGTATTTT | CASSLVGLATDTQYF
TRBJ2-1 | TRBD1 | TRBV6-5 | . | TGTGCCAGCAGTTACAGTACAGGGGGCTTCGATGAGCAGTTCTTC | CASSYSTGGFDEQFF
TRBJ1-1 | . | TRBV4-3 | . | TGCGCCAGCAGCCAAGATTATATTGTACAGGTGGCCAAAGAAGCTTTCTTT | CASSQDYIVQVAKEAFF
TRBJ1-5 | . | TRBV15 | . | TGTGCCACCAGCCTTTACGACAGGAGGCGTAATCAGCCCCAGCATTTT | CATSLYDRRRNQPQHF
TRBJ1-2 | TRBD1 | TRBV6-5 | . | TGTGCCAGCAGGCGGGACAGGGACCCTAACTATGGCTACACCTTC | CASRRDRDPNYGYTF